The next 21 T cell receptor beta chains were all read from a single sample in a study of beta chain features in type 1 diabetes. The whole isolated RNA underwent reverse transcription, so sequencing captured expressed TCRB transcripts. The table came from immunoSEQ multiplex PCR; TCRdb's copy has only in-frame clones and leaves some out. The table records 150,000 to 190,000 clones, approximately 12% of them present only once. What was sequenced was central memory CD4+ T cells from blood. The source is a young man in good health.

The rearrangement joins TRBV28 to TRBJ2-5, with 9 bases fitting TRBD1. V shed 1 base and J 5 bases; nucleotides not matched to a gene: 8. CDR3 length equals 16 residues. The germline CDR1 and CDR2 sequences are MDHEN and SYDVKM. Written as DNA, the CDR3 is TGTGCCAGCAGTTTATCCGTCGGGACAGGGCGTGAGACCCAGTACTTC. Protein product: CASSLSVGTGRETQYF.

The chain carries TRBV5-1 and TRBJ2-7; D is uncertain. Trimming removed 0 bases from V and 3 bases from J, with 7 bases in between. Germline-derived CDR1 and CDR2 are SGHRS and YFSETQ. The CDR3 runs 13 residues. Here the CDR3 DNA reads TGCGCCAGCAGCTTGGACACCGGCTACGAGCAGTACTTC. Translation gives CASSLDTGYEQYF. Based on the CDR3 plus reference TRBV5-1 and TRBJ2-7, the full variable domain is KAGVTQTPRYLIKTRGQQVTLSCSPISGHRSVSWYQQTPGQGLQFLFEYFSETQRNKGNFPGRFSGRQFSNSRSEMNVSTLELGDSALYLCASSLDTGYEQYFGPGTRLTVT.

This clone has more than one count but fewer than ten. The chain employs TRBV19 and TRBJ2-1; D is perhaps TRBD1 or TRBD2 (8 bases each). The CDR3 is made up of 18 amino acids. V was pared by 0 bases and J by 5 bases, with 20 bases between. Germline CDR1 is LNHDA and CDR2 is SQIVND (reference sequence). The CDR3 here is CASSIDRVAGQVNNEQFF. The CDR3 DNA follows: TGTGCCAGTAGTATAGATCGCGTAGCGGGACAGGTTAACAATGAGCAGTTCTTC.

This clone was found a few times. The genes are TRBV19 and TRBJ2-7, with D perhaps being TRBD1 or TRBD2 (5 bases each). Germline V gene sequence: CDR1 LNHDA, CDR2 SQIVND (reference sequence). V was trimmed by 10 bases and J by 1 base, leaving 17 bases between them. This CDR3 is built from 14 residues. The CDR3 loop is CATTLRDGSYEQYF. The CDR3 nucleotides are TGTGCCACCACCCTCCGGGACGGATCCTACGAGCAGTACTTC.

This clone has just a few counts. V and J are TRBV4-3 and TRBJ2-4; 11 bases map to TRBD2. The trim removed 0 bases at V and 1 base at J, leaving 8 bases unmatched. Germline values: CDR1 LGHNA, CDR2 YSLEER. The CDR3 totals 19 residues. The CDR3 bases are TGCGCCAGCAGCCAAGATGAAGGTAGCGGGAGGGCCGCCAAAAACATTCAGTACTTC. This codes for CASSQDEGSGRAAKNIQYF.

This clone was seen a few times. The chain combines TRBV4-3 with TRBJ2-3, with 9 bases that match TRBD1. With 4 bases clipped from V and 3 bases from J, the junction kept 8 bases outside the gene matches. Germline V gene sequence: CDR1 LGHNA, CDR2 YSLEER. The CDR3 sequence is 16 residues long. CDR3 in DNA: TGCGCCAGCAGCCCGAGGGACAGGGTTGGTACAGATACGCAGTATTTT. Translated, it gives CASSPRDRVGTDTQYF.

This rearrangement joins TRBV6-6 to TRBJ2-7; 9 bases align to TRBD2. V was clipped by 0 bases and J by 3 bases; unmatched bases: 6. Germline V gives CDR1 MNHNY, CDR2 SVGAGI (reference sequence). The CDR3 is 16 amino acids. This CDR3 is CASSYSGTSQVYEQYF. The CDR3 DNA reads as TGTGCCAGCAGTTACTCCGGGACTAGCCAGGTCTACGAGCAGTACTTC.

CDR3 residues: CSVVRDRETGYTF. The CDR3 DNA reads as TGCAGCGTAGTCCGGGACAGGGAAACCGGCTACACCTTC. The chain links TRBV29-1 to TRBJ1-2; 9 positions match TRBD1. CDR1 is SQVTM and CDR2 is ANQGSEA in the germline V gene. The trim removed 6 bases at V and 8 bases at J, leaving 10 bases unmatched. CDR3 length: 13 residues.

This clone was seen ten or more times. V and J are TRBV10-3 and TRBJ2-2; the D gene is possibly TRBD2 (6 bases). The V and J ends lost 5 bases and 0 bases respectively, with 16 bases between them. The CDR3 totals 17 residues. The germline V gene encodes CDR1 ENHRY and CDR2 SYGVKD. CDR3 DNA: TGTGCCATCAGTCGGGGGTCGGGTAATACGAACACCGGGGAGCTGTTTTTT. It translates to CAISRGSGNTNTGELFF.

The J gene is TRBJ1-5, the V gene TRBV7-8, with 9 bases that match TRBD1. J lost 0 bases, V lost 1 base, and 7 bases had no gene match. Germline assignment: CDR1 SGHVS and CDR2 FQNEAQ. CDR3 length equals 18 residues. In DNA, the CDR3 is TGTGCCAGCAGCTTAGAACAGGGGGCATTTCTTAGCAATCAGCCCCAGCATTTT. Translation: CASSLEQGAFLSNQPQHF.

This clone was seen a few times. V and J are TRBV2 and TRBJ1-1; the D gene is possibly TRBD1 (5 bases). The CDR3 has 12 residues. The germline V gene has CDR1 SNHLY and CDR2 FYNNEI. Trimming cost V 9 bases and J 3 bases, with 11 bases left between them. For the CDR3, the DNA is TGTGCCAGGAACAGGCGGGACACTGAAGCTTTCTTT. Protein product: CARNRRDTEAFF.

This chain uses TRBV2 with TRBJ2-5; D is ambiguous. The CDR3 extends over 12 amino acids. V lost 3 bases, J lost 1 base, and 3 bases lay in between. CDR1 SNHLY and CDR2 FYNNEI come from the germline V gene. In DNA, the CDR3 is TGTGCCAGCAGTGACATCCAAGAGACCCAGTACTTC. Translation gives CASSDIQETQYF.

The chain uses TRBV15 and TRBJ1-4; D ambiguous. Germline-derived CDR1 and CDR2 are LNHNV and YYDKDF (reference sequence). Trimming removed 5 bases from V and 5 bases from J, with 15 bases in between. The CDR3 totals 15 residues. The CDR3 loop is CATSGARGQNEKLFF. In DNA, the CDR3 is TGTGCCACCAGCGGTGCACGGGGTCAGAATGAAAAACTGTTTTTT.

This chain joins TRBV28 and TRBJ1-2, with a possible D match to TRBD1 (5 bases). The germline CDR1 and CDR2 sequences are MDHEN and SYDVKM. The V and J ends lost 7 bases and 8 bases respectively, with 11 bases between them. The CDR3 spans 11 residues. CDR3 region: CASTGNRGYTF. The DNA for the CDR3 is TGTGCCAGCACCGGGAACAGGGGCTACACCTTC.

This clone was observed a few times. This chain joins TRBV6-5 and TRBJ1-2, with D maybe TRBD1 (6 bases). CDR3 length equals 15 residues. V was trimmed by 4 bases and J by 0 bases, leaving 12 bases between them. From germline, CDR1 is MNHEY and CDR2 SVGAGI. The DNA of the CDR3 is TGTGCCAGCAGTTCGAAGGGGGGAGCTAACTATGGCTACACCTTC. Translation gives CASSSKGGANYGYTF.

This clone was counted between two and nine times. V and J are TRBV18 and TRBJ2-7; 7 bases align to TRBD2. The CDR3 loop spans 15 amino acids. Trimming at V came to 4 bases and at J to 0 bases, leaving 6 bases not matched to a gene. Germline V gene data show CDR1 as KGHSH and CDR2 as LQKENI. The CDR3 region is CASSHKTSASYEQYF. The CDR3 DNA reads TGTGCCAGCTCACACAAAACTAGCGCCTCCTACGAGCAGTACTTC.

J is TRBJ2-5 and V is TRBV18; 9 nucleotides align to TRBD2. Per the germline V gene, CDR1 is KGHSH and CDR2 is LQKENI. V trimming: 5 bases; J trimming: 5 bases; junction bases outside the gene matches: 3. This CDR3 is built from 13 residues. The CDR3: CASSSGLAETQYF. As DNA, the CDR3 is TGTGCCAGCTCATCGGGACTAGCTGAGACCCAGTACTTC.

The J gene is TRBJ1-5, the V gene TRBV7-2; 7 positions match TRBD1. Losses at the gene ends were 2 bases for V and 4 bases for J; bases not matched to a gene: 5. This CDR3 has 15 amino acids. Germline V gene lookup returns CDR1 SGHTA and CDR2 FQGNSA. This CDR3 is CASSLKTGSNQPQHF. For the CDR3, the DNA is TGTGCCAGCAGCTTAAAGACAGGGTCGAATCAGCCCCAGCATTTT.

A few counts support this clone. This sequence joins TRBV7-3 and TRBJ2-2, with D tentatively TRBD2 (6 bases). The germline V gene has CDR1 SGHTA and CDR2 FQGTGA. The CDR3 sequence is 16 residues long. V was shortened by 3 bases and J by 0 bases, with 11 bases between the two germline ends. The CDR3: CASSFGTASNTGELFF. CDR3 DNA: TGTGCCAGCAGCTTCGGGACTGCCTCGAACACCGGGGAGCTGTTTTTT. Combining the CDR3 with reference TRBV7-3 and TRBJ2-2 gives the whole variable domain GAGVSQTPSNKVTEKGKYVELRCDPISGHTALYWYRQSLGQGPEFLIYFQGTGAADDSGLPNDRFFAVRPEGSVSTLKIQRTERGDSAVYLCASSFGTASNTGELFFGEGSRLTVL.

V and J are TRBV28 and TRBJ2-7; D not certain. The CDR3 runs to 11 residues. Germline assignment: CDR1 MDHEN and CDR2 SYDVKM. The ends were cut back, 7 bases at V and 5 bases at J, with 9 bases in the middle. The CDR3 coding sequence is TGTGCCAGCACTCAAAGGGACGAGCAGTACTTC. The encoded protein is CASTQRDEQYF.

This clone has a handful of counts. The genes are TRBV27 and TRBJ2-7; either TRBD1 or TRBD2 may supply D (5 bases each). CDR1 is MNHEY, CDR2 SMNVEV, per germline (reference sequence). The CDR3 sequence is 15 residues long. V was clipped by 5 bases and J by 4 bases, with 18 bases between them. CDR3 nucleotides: TGTGCCAGCAGTGCCCGACCGGGACGTGGGTACGAGCAGTACTTC. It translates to CASSARPGRGYEQYF.